These 16 T cell receptor beta chains were all obtained from the same sample, sequenced in a study of long-term antiretroviral therapy in people with HIV. An immunoSEQ assay, version v3.0, was performed at survey level. This table comes from immunoSEQ multiplex PCR, and its TCRdb copy is limited to in-frame clones, with some not included. Of 21,000 or so clones in the sample, about four fifths were seen once. The sample here was unsorted PBMCs, taken at the start of antiretroviral therapy. Every receptor here comes from a man aged 45-60 years with HIV.

The gene calls are TRBV28 and TRBJ1-4; D is possibly TRBD1 (5 bases). The germline V and J ends were trimmed by 11 bases and 7 bases, with 11 bases remaining between them. This CDR3 comprises 11 residues. From germline, CDR1 is MDHEN and CDR2 SYDVKM. The CDR3 spells CALGQPEKLFF. The CDR3 nucleotides read TGTGCCTTGGGGCAGCCTGAAAAACTGTTTTTT. Full variable domain (missing parts from reference TRBV28 and TRBJ1-4): DVKVTQSSRYLVKRTGEKVFLECVQDMDHENMFWYRQDPGLGLRLIYFSYDVKMKEKGDIPEGYSVSREKKERFSLILESASTNQTSMYLCALGQPEKLFFGSGTQLSVL.

The chain combines TRBV19 with TRBJ1-1, with 7 nucleotides matching TRBD1. This CDR3 has 18 amino acids. The V and J ends lost 7 bases and 1 base, in that order; junction bases with no gene match: 18. CDR1 and CDR2 from the germline V gene are LNHDA and SQIVND (reference sequence). In nucleotides, the CDR3 is TGTGCCAGTACCCCATACCTCCCGGGACAGAGGAGGAACACTGAAGCTTTCTTT. It is translated as CASTPYLPGQRRNTEAFF.

There are a few counts of this clone. The chain has TRBV27 and TRBJ1-5; the D is unclear. V dropped 4 bases and J dropped 1 base, with 8 bases sitting between them. The CDR3 covers 14 residues. In germline, CDR1 is MNHEY, CDR2 SMNVEV (reference sequence). The chain's CDR3 is CASSSAASNQPQHF. DNA for the CDR3: TGTGCCAGCAGTTCGGCAGCCAGCAATCAGCCCCAGCATTTT.

This clone was seen just once. The V gene is TRBV9, the J gene TRBJ2-6; possibly TRBD1 for D (5 bases). CDR1 SGDLS and CDR2 YYNGEE come from the germline V gene. CDR3 length: 16 amino acids. V was clipped by 4 bases and J by 3 bases, with 14 bases between them. The CDR3 sequence: CASSSPGSGGANVLTF. The DNA for the CDR3 is TGTGCCAGCAGCTCACCAGGGTCTGGTGGGGCCAACGTCCTGACTTTC.

The V gene is TRBV4-2, the J gene TRBJ1-1; the match to TRBD1 covers 7 bases. V lost 6 bases and J lost 4; bases outside the gene matches: 2. The CDR3 runs 12 residues. Germline values: CDR1 LGHNA, CDR2 YNFKEQ. In nucleotides, the CDR3 is TGTGCCAGCAGGGCAGGGGGCACTGAAGCTTTCTTT. Translating it yields CASRAGGTEAFF.

The chain employs TRBV30 and TRBJ1-3, with no clear D. The CDR3 sequence is 11 residues long. V was trimmed by 2 bases and J by 4 bases, leaving 3 bases between them. The germline CDR1 and CDR2 sequences are GTSNPN and SVGIG (reference sequence). The DNA for the CDR3 is TGTGCCTGGAGTCCGGGAAACACCATATATTTT. Its protein product is CAWSPGNTIYF.

This chain connects TRBV20-1 to TRBJ1-5, with a tentative D call TRBD1 (5 bases). Per the germline V gene, CDR1 is DFQATT and CDR2 is SNEGSKA (reference sequence). This CDR3 has 11 amino acids. Trimming took 5 bases from V and 9 from J, leaving 11 bases between them. In DNA form, the CDR3 reads TGCAGTGCTCGGGACCAGGGGCCCCAGCATTTT. Protein sequence: CSARDQGPQHF.

The chain couples TRBV18 to TRBJ2-7; a weak D match, TRBD1 (5 bases). Germline CDR1 is KGHSH and CDR2 is LQKENI. V shed 6 bases and J shed 1 base, with 13 bases lying between them. CDR3 size: 14 residues. CDR3 DNA sequence: TGTGCCAGCTCCCTACCAGGGTCGTCCTACGAGCAGTACTTC. Amino acids: CASSLPGSSYEQYF.

The chain links TRBV7-2 to TRBJ1-2; possibly TRBD1 for D (5 bases). Trimming removed 5 bases at V and 3 bases at J, with 19 bases between. This CDR3 contains 16 residues. CDR1 is SGHTA, CDR2 FQGNSA, per germline. CDR3 nucleotide sequence: TGTGCCAGCAGCCCCTCCAGTGGGGCCACCCACTATGGCTACACCTTC. Amino acids: CASSPSSGATHYGYTF.

This chain links TRBV28 with TRBJ1-2, with TRBD1 as a possible D gene (6 bases). The CDR3 has 13 residues. V was cut by 5 bases and J by 3 bases, with 10 bases left in between. CDR1 MDHEN and CDR2 SYDVKM come from the germline V gene. The CDR3 reads CASSPRQDYGYTF. The CDR3 bases are TGTGCCAGCAGTCCCCGACAGGACTATGGCTACACCTTC.

The chain combines TRBV27 with TRBJ2-1; D might be TRBD1 (6 bases). Germline CDR1 MNHEY, CDR2 SMNVEV (reference sequence). This CDR3 is built from 13 residues. Trimming cost V 2 bases and J 5 bases, with 7 bases left between them. This CDR3 reads CASSLQGNNEQFF. The CDR3 region has the DNA TGTGCCAGCAGTTTACAGGGGAACAATGAGCAGTTCTTC.

The rearrangement links TRBV6-1 to TRBJ2-7, with 10 bases lining up with TRBD1. V was pared by 11 bases and J by 5 bases, with 15 bases of the junction left unmatched. CDR1 is MNHNS and CDR2 is SASEGT in the germline V gene. The CDR3 extends over 15 amino acids. The CDR3 loop is CACQRGTGVVNEQYF. The CDR3 nucleotides read TGTGCCTGTCAGAGGGGGACAGGGGTTGTCAACGAGCAGTACTTC.

CDR3 protein: CASSPGWLNTEAFF. The CDR3 nucleotides are TGTGCCAGCAGCCCCGGGTGGTTGAACACTGAAGCTTTCTTT. This sequence joins TRBV6-6 and TRBJ1-1; D gene unclear. The CDR3 contains 14 residues. Trimming removed 6 bases from V and 0 bases from J, with 11 bases in between. Germline values: CDR1 MNHNY, CDR2 SVGAGI (reference sequence).

The V call is TRBV11-1, the J call TRBJ1-3, with D perhaps matching TRBD1 (6 bases). Between the trimmed V and J ends, which lost 5 bases and 4 bases, there was a span of 15 bases. This CDR3 is 15 amino acids long. Germline V gene lookup returns CDR1 SGHAT and CDR2 FQDESV (reference sequence). The CDR3, as DNA: TGTGCCAGCAGCCGAATCAGGGGATCCGGAAACACCATATATTTT. It codes for CASSRIRGSGNTIYF.

This CDR3 reads CASSPPAGGHNEQFF. The CDR3 region has the DNA TGTGCCAGCAGTCCCCCCGCGGGGGGGCACAATGAGCAGTTCTTC. The V call is TRBV28, the J call TRBJ2-1; 9 bases are a match to TRBD2. Per germline, CDR1 MDHEN and CDR2 SYDVKM. J was trimmed by 5 bases and V by 5 bases; bases with no gene match: 7. The CDR3 is 15 residues long.

The chain couples TRBV27 to TRBJ1-1; TRBD1 agrees at 8 bases. Losses at the gene ends were 5 bases for V and 7 bases for J; bases not matched to a gene: 9. CDR1 MNHEY and CDR2 SMNVEV come from the germline V gene (reference sequence). The CDR3 length is 14 residues. Written as DNA, the CDR3 is TGTGCCAGCAGTATAACAGGGGGACGACGTGAAGCTTTCTTT. Protein: CASSITGGRREAFF.